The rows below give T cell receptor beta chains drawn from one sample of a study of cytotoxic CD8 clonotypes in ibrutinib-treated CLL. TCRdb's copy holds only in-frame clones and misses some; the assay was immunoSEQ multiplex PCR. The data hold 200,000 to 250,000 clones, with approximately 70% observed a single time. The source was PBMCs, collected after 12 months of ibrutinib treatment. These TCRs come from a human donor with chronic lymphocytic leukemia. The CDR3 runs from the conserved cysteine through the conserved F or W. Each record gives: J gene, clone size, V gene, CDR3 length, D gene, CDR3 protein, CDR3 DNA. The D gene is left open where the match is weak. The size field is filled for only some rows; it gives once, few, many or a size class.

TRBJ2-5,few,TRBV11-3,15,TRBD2,CASSPGLDRWETQYF,TGTGCCAGCAGCCCGGGACTAGATCGGTGGGAGACCCAGTACTTC
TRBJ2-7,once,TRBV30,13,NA,CAWDPGAGYEQYF,TGTGCCTGGGACCCCGGGGCAGGCTACGAGCAGTACTTC
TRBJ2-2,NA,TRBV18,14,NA,CASSPGRNTGELFF,TGTGCCAGCTCACCGGGAAGGAACACCGGGGAGCTGTTTTTT
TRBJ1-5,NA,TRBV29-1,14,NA,CSVDEGGGNQPQHF,TGCAGCGTTGATGAGGGAGGGGGCAATCAGCCCCAGCATTTT
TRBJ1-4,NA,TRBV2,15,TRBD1,CASSAGKGAGEKLFF,TGTGCCAGCAGTGCGGGAAAGGGGGCGGGGGAAAAACTGTTTTTT
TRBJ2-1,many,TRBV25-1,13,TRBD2,CASRRLAAREQFF,TGTGCCAGCAGGAGACTAGCCGCAAGGGAGCAGTTCTTC
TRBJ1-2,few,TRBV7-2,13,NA,CASSLYGDYGYTF,TGTGCCAGCAGCTTATACGGGGACTATGGCTACACCTTC
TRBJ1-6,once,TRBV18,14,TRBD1,CASSPGQESSPLHF,TGTGCCAGCTCACCGGGACAGGAGAGTTCACCCCTCCACTTT
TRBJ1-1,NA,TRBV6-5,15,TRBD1,CASSYSGQGGTEAFF,TGTGCCAGCAGTTACTCGGGACAGGGGGGCACTGAAGCTTTCTTT
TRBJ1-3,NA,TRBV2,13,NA,CAPGEGSGNTIYF,TGTGCCCCTGGGGAGGGGTCTGGAAACACCATATATTTT
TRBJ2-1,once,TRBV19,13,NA,CASSNRDFSEQFF,TGTGCCAGTAGCAACCGGGACTTCAGTGAGCAGTTCTTC
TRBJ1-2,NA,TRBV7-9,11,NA,CASSTGRGYTF,TGTGCCAGCAGCACGGGGAGAGGCTACACCTTC
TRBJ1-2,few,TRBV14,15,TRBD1,CASSQVGQAVDGYTF,TGTGCCAGCAGCCAAGTCGGACAGGCTGTCGATGGCTACACCTTC
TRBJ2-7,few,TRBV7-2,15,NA,CASSLSSGQGLTRYF,TGTGCCAGCAGCTTAAGCTCAGGACAGGGACTAACTCGGTACTTC
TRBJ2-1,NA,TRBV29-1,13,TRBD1,CSVVRDRVDEQFF,TGCAGCGTTGTCCGGGACAGGGTGGATGAGCAGTTCTTC
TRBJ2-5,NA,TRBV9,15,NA,CASSTGARIGQTQYF,TGTGCCAGCAGTACCGGGGCGAGGATCGGTCAGACCCAGTACTTC
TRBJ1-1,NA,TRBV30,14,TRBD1,CAWKRGTANTEAFF,TGTGCCTGGAAAAGGGGGACAGCGAACACTGAAGCTTTCTTT
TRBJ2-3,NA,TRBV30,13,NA,CAWSRTDTDTQYF,TGTGCCTGGAGCCGGACAGACACAGATACGCAGTATTTT
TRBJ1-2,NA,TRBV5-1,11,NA,CASSGDYGYTF,TGCGCCAGCAGCGGGGACTATGGCTACACCTTC
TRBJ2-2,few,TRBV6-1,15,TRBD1,CASRAGTGRSGELFF,TGTGCCAGCAGGGCCGGGACAGGGAGATCCGGGGAGCTGTTTTTT
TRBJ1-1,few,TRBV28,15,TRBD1,CASIIPLGQGAEAFF,TGTGCCAGCATCATTCCCCTGGGACAGGGGGCTGAAGCTTTCTTT
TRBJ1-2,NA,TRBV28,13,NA,CASGGGGDYGYTF,TGTGCCAGCGGGGGCGGTGGGGACTATGGCTACACCTTC
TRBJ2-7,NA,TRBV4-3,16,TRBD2,CASSQDRTSGLYEQYF,TGCGCCAGCAGCCAAGACCGGACTAGCGGACTCTACGAGCAGTACTTC
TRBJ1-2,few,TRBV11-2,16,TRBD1,CASSSRTGTGSNGYTF,TGTGCCAGCAGCTCCCGAACCGGGACAGGGTCTAATGGCTACACCTTC
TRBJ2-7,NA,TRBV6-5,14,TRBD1,CASKRQGDSYEQYF,TGTGCCAGCAAACGACAGGGGGATAGTTACGAGCAGTACTTC
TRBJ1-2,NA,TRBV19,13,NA,CASKFYREGGYTF,TGTGCCAGTAAATTTTACAGGGAAGGCGGCTACACCTTC
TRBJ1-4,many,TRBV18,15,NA,CASSPDAVTNEKLFF,TGTGCCAGCTCACCCGACGCGGTGACTAATGAAAAACTGTTTTTT
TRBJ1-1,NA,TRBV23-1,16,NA,CASSQERLGGGAEAFF,TGCGCCAGCAGTCAAGAGCGTCTTGGGGGAGGGGCTGAAGCTTTCTTT
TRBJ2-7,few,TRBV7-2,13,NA,CASSRSSYYEQYF,TGTGCCAGCAGCCGCAGTAGCTACTACGAGCAGTACTTC
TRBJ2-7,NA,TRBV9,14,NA,CASSERSGVGEQYF,TGTGCCAGCAGCGAGAGGTCAGGCGTGGGCGAGCAGTACTTC
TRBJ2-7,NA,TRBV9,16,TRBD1,CASSPTTGGASYEQYF,TGTGCCAGCAGCCCGACCACAGGGGGCGCTTCCTACGAGCAGTACTTC
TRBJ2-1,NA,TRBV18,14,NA,CASSLPGVVYEQFF,TGTGCCAGCTCACTACCTGGGGTAGTGTATGAGCAGTTCTTC
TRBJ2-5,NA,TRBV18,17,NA,CASSPQIGTSTGETQYF,TGTGCCAGCTCACCACAAATTGGGACCTCGACAGGAGAGACCCAGTACTTC
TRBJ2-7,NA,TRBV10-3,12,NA,CAISEVVYEQYF,TGTGCCATCAGTGAAGTAGTCTACGAGCAGTACTTC
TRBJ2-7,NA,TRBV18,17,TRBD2,CASSPSGRATYSYEQYF,TGTGCCAGCTCACCAAGCGGGAGGGCCACCTATTCCTACGAGCAGTACTTC
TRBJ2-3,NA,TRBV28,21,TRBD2,CASSLLGLAGSSLLGTDTQYF,TGTGCCAGCAGTTTACTAGGCCTAGCGGGATCGAGCCTCCTTGGCACAGATACGCAGTATTTT
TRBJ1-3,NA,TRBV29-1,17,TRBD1,CSVGSGTGISSGNTIYF,TGCAGCGTTGGATCCGGGACAGGGATTAGCTCTGGAAACACCATATATTTT
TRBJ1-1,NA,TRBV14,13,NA,CASSQDRVTEAFF,TGTGCCAGCAGCCAAGATCGCGTCACTGAAGCTTTCTTT